The 28 T cell receptor beta chains given below trace back to one sample, sequenced in a study of control samples from healthy donors and cancer patients. Generated by immunoSEQ multiplex PCR, the TCRdb table keeps only in-frame clones and is missing some. The repertoire holds 190,000 or so clones, with roughly 91% as singletons. The source material was blood. The receptors were sampled from a young man in good health.

The CDR3 loop is CASSFRDPTSVEQFF. DNA of the CDR3: TGTGCCAGCAGTTTCCGAGATCCTACTTCGGTTGAGCAGTTCTTC. The chain carries TRBV28 and TRBJ2-1, with D hard to call. Germline CDR1 reads MDHEN; CDR2 reads SYDVKM. V was clipped by 3 bases and J by 9 bases, with 18 bases between them. CDR3 length equals 15 residues.

The rearrangement uses TRBV4-1 and TRBJ2-3; the D gene is possibly TRBD1 (6 bases). The CDR3 contains 17 residues. Germline loops: CDR1 MGHRA, CDR2 YSYEKL. The V gene lost 0 bases and the J gene lost 0 bases, with 13 bases spanning the gap. The CDR3 DNA reads as TGCGCCAGCAGCCAAGACCCGACAGGAGCCAGCACAGATACGCAGTATTTT. Residues: CASSQDPTGASTDTQYF.

This clone was recorded only once. The chain joins TRBV29-1 to TRBJ2-2, with D possibly TRBD2 on 5 matching bases. V lost 6 bases, J lost 0 bases, and 8 bases lay in between. Germline CDR1 and CDR2: SQVTM and ANQGSEA. CDR3 size: 13 residues. The CDR3: CSVRVPNTGELFF. CDR3 sequence (DNA): TGCAGCGTGCGGGTCCCGAACACCGGGGAGCTGTTTTTT.

V is TRBV2 and J is TRBJ1-1; no reliable D call. V lost 4 bases and J 0 bases, leaving 6 bases between the germline ends. The CDR3 sequence is 13 residues long. The germline V gene has CDR1 SNHLY and CDR2 FYNNEI. The CDR3 DNA follows: TGTGCCAGCAGTGCCCGGGTGAACACTGAAGCTTTCTTT. This encodes CASSARVNTEAFF.

The chain combines TRBV7-8 with TRBJ2-7; a possible D gene is TRBD1 (6 bases). V gave up 1 base and J gave up 7 bases, with 14 bases separating them. Germline loops: CDR1 SGHVS, CDR2 FQNEAQ. This CDR3 is 14 amino acids long. CDR3: CASSLGIGGREQYF. In DNA form, the CDR3 reads TGTGCCAGCAGCTTAGGGATTGGGGGCCGAGAGCAGTACTTC.

The V call is TRBV19, the J call TRBJ2-2; possibly TRBD1 for D (6 bases). Germline CDR1 reads LNHDA; CDR2 reads SQIVND (reference sequence). The CDR3 length is 19 residues. V was cut by 5 bases and J by 3 bases, with 25 bases left in between. The DNA of the CDR3 is TGTGCCAGTAGTTCCACCCGTTTCTCCAGGGGATGGGACACCGGGGAGCTGTTTTTT. This codes for CASSSTRFSRGWDTGELFF.

This chain connects TRBV7-8 to TRBJ2-2, with D possibly TRBD2 on 6 matching bases. The CDR3 sequence is 16 residues long. Germline V gene sequence: CDR1 SGHVS, CDR2 FQNEAQ. V was cut by 6 bases and J by 1 base, with 15 bases left in between. CDR3 coding DNA: TGTGCCAGCAGTTTACTGGACTACCAGAACACCGGGGAGCTGTTTTTT. Protein sequence: CASSLLDYQNTGELFF.

The chain couples TRBV4-1 to TRBJ2-7, with D unresolved. Germline V gives CDR1 MGHRA, CDR2 YSYEKL. Trimming shortened V by 4 bases and J by 2 bases, and 15 bases separated the two germline ends. This CDR3 is built from 15 residues. As DNA, the CDR3 is TGCGCCAGCAGCCTTAGGGAAGGCCAACCCTACGAGCAGTACTTC. It yields the protein CASSLREGQPYEQYF.

This clone appeared a single time. The chain recombines TRBV7-2 with TRBJ1-3; D is unclear. V was cut by 3 bases and J by 0 bases, with 9 bases left in between. The CDR3 totals 15 residues. Germline V gene sequence: CDR1 SGHTA, CDR2 FQGNSA. CDR3 sequence: CASSFSGPSGNTIYF. In DNA form, the CDR3 reads TGTGCCAGCAGCTTTTCGGGCCCCTCTGGAAACACCATATATTTT.

The chain is built from TRBV7-2 and TRBJ1-6; 7 bases agree with TRBD1. This CDR3 has 14 amino acids. Germline assignment: CDR1 SGHTA and CDR2 FQGNSA. V trimming: 5 bases; J trimming: 7 bases; junction bases outside the gene matches: 5. The CDR3 loop is CASSPPGQNSPLHF. The CDR3 coding sequence is TGTGCCAGCAGCCCGCCGGGACAGAATTCACCCCTCCACTTT.

V usage is TRBV5-1 and J usage is TRBJ2-5, with D perhaps matching TRBD1 or TRBD2 (6 bases each). Germline lookup yields CDR1 SGHRS and CDR2 YFSETQ. This CDR3 contains 15 residues. Trimming removed 0 bases from V and 4 bases from J, with 13 bases in between. CDR3 in amino acids: CASSLVPGGGETQYF. The CDR3 bases are TGCGCCAGCAGCTTGGTTCCAGGAGGGGGAGAGACCCAGTACTTC.

The rearrangement uses TRBV6-5 and TRBJ2-1; either TRBD1 or TRBD2 may fit D (5 bases each). The CDR3 consists of 14 residues. In germline, CDR1 is MNHEY, CDR2 SVGAGI. Trimming cost V 0 bases and J 9 bases, with 12 bases left between them. This CDR3 is CASSYSRGVLEQFF. The CDR3 DNA sequence: TGTGCCAGCAGTTACTCGAGAGGGGTCCTTGAGCAGTTCTTC.

The chain joins TRBV21-1 to TRBJ1-2; the D segment call TRBD1 is taken from the table without a DNA check. TRBV21-1 has pseudogene status. The CDR3 runs to 18 residues. The CDR3 reads CASSKVRGQSDLLDGYTF. The CDR3 DNA is TGTGCCAGCAGCAAAGTCCGGGGACAGAGCGACCTATTGGATGGCTACACCTTC.

This chain links TRBV30 with TRBJ2-2; D is possibly TRBD2 (7 bases). Trimming removed 4 bases at V and 6 bases at J, with 18 bases between. The V gene's germline CDR1 is GTSNPN and CDR2 SVGIG (reference sequence). The CDR3 runs to 15 residues. CDR3 amino acids: CAWKRSAGAPGELFF. The DNA of the CDR3 is TGTGCCTGGAAGCGGTCTGCGGGGGCCCCCGGGGAGCTGTTTTTT.

The chain has TRBV23-1 and TRBJ2-7; 7 bases agree with TRBD1. TRBV23-1 is identified as an open reading frame with a role that is uncertain. This CDR3 comprises 15 residues. With 0 bases clipped from V and 3 bases from J, the junction kept 5 bases outside the gene matches. The CDR3 region has the DNA TGCGCCAGCAGTCAATCCAGAAGGGGGCTCTACGAGCAGTACTTC. It translates to CASSQSRRGLYEQYF.

The V call is TRBV2, the J call TRBJ1-2; D is undetermined. The CDR3 covers 11 residues. With 6 bases removed from V and 7 bases from J, the gap between germline ends came to 9 bases. Germline V gene lookup returns CDR1 SNHLY and CDR2 FYNNEI. The CDR3 loop reads CASRTSFGYTF. The CDR3 DNA is TGTGCCAGCAGGACGTCTTTTGGCTACACCTTC.

The chain uses TRBV19 and TRBJ1-2; D gene ambiguous. The CDR3 length is 13 residues. The V end lost 3 bases, the J end lost 4 bases, and 9 bases lay between the germline ends. Per germline, CDR1 LNHDA and CDR2 SQIVND (reference sequence). CDR3 in DNA: TGTGCCAGTAGTATCAACGAGGGCTATGGCTACACCTTC. Amino acid sequence: CASSINEGYGYTF.

The chain has TRBV15 and TRBJ1-2; D is perhaps TRBD1 (6 bases). The germline CDR1 and CDR2 sequences are LNHNV and YYDKDF (reference sequence). Trimming removed 3 bases at V and 4 bases at J, with 12 bases between. This CDR3 contains 14 residues. CDR3 coding DNA: TGTGCCACCAGCAGCGTACAGGGACCCTATGGCTACACCTTC. It codes for CATSSVQGPYGYTF.

The CDR3 DNA reads TGTGCCAGCAGCTTTACAGGGTATAAGAACACTGAAGCTTTCTTT. This gives the protein CASSFTGYKNTEAFF. The V gene is TRBV7-9, the J gene TRBJ1-1, with D possibly matching TRBD1 (6 bases). Per the germline V gene, CDR1 is SEHNR and CDR2 is FQNEAQ (reference sequence). V was shortened by 3 bases and J by 1 base, with 12 bases between the two germline ends. CDR3 size: 15 residues.

The V call is TRBV12-5, the J call TRBJ2-1; D is ambiguous. This CDR3 has 13 residues. Germline V lookup: CDR1 LGHNT, CDR2 FRNRAP. V lost 1 base, J lost 3 bases, and 4 bases lay in between. The CDR3 DNA reads TGTGCTAGTGGTTTGGCAGACTACAATGAGCAGTTCTTC. Its protein is CASGLADYNEQFF.

The chain has TRBV5-5 and TRBJ2-1, with 10 bases that match TRBD1. V trimming: 3 bases; J trimming: 7 bases; junction bases outside the gene matches: 7. CDR1 is SGHKS, CDR2 YYEKEE, per germline (reference sequence). This CDR3 has 15 amino acids. CDR3 loop: CASSSPGQGSNEQFF. The DNA for the CDR3 is TGTGCCAGCAGCTCGCCGGGACAGGGGTCAAATGAGCAGTTCTTC.

V gene TRBV4-1 combines with J gene TRBJ2-7; 10 bases are shared with TRBD2. CDR3 length equals 15 residues. Trimming at V came to 1 base and at J to 6 bases, leaving 6 bases not matched to a gene. The germline gives CDR1 MGHRA, CDR2 YSYEKL. CDR3 coding DNA: TGCGCCAGCAGCCAAGGCCCTAGCGGGGGAGGCGAGCAGTACTTC. It yields the protein CASSQGPSGGGEQYF.

This chain links TRBV3-1 (or the pseudogene TRBV3-2) with TRBJ2-7; D is uncertain. Germline V CDR1 and CDR2: LGHDT, YNNKEL (reference sequence). CDR3 length equals 15 residues. Trimming removed 1 base from V and 3 bases from J, with 13 bases in between. As DNA, the CDR3 is TGTGCCAGCAGCCAAGGGGCCGGCAGATACTACGAGCAGTACTTC. Amino acid sequence: CASSQGAGRYYEQYF.

V and J are TRBV18 and TRBJ2-3; TRBD2 is a possible D gene (6 bases). The germline V gene encodes CDR1 KGHSH and CDR2 LQKENI. The germline V and J ends were trimmed by 4 bases and 5 bases, with 22 bases remaining between them. The CDR3 is 17 amino acids. The CDR3 bases are TGTGCCAGCTCACTGGCCACTAGGGGACTGAGTGGAGATACGCAGTATTTT. Translated: CASSLATRGLSGDTQYF.

This chain uses TRBV11-2 with TRBJ1-4; D is unresolved. The CDR3 loop spans 16 amino acids. V dropped 5 bases and J dropped 3 bases, with 16 bases sitting between them. Germline assignment: CDR1 SGHAT and CDR2 FQNNGV. The CDR3 sequence: CASSLKHSGANEKLFF. DNA of the CDR3: TGTGCCAGCAGCCTTAAGCACTCGGGAGCTAATGAAAAACTGTTTTTT.

The chain couples TRBV4-1 to TRBJ2-1, with D unclear. The CDR3 is made up of 13 amino acids. CDR1 is MGHRA and CDR2 is YSYEKL in the germline V gene. The V end was cut by 1 base, the J end by 8 bases, with 9 bases between. The CDR3 sequence is CASSQGAEDEQFF. The CDR3 DNA sequence: TGCGCCAGCAGCCAAGGGGCAGAAGATGAGCAGTTCTTC.

This chain uses TRBV12-5 with TRBJ2-7; TRBD2 aligns across 12 bases. This CDR3 spans 14 amino acids. J lost 6 bases, V lost 6 bases, and 6 bases had no gene match. CDR1 is LGHNT and CDR2 is FRNRAP in the germline V gene. CDR3 nucleotides: TGTGCTAGTGGACCTAGCGGGGGGGCCTCCGAGCAGTACTTC. Its translation is CASGPSGGASEQYF. The entire variable domain, with the rest obtained from reference TRBV12-5 and TRBJ2-7, is as follows: DARVTQTPRHKVTEMGQEVTMRCQPILGHNTVFWYRQTMMQGLELLAYFRNRAPLDDSGMPKDRFSAEMPDATLATLKIQPSEPRDSAVYFCASGPSGGASEQYFGPGTRLTVT.

The genes are TRBV24-1 and TRBJ1-1; no reliable D call. Germline V gives CDR1 KGHDR, CDR2 SFDVKD. The length of the CDR3 is 11 residues. The V end was cut by 10 bases, the J end by 4 bases, with 9 bases between. CDR3 region: CATRDGTEAFF. The CDR3 DNA is TGTGCCACGAGGGATGGCACTGAAGCTTTCTTT.